These T cell receptor beta chains were read from a single sample in a study of T cells in Graves' hyperthyroidism and ophthalmopathy. Using its own MiXCR run on the multiplex PCR reads, TCRdb lists one record per CDR3 protein. The data hold around 300,000 distinct CDR3 sequences, with about 15% observed a single time. The specimen sequenced was blood. These receptor sequences come from a woman aged 25 to 39 with Graves' hyperthyroidism. CDR3s include the opening cysteine and the closing phenylalanine or tryptophan. The D gene is left open where the match is weak. A clone size is listed for some rows: how often the clone was seen (once, few, many), or a class if it is expanded.

v_call	j_call	d_call	clone_size	cdr3_aa	cdr3_nt
TRBV7-2	TRBJ2-1	TRBD2	many	CASSPLSGISYNEQFF	TGTGCCAGCAGCCCACTTAGCGGGATCTCCTACAATGAGCAGTTCTTC
TRBV7-3	TRBJ2-1	TRBD2	many	CASSSLSGSYNEQFF	TGTGCCAGCAGCTCCCTGAGCGGGAGTTACAATGAGCAGTTCTTC
TRBV19	TRBJ1-5	NA	many	CASSMSRDQPQHF	TGTGCCAGTAGTATGTCCAGAGATCAGCCCCAGCATTTT
TRBV7-2	TRBJ2-1	NA	few	CASSLGAGTSRHEQFF	TGTGCCAGCAGCTTAGGCGCGGGGACATCTCGCCATGAGCAGTTCTTC
TRBV19	TRBJ1-1	TRBD1	many	CASSSPKGQHNTEAFF	TGTGCCAGTAGTTCACCCAAGGGACAGCATAACACTGAAGCTTTCTTT
TRBV14	TRBJ2-7	NA	many	CASSREGAEQYF	TGTGCCAGCAGCCGCGAGGGAGCCGAGCAGTACTTC
TRBV28	TRBJ2-1	NA	many	CASRTSNAGSSYNEQFF	TGTGCCAGCAGGACGAGCAATGCGGGGAGTTCCTACAATGAGCAGTTCTTC
TRBV29-1	TRBJ2-7	NA	few	CSVAASNYEQYF	TGCAGCGTTGCGGCCAGTAACTACGAGCAGTACTTC
TRBV28	TRBJ2-3	NA	many	CATRGGPPADTQYF	TGTGCCACCAGGGGAGGTCCCCCTGCAGATACGCAGTATTTT
TRBV11-2	TRBJ2-3	NA	many	CASSLYWGASTDTQYF	TGTGCCAGCAGCTTATATTGGGGCGCGAGCACAGATACGCAGTATTTT
TRBV4-1	TRBJ2-7	TRBD1	NA	CASSQDRTRGKNEQYF	TGCGCCAGCAGCCAAGATAGGACCAGGGGGAAGAACGAGCAGTACTTC
TRBV7-3	TRBJ2-3	NA	many	CASSPTGLAGDTQYF	TGTGCCAGCAGCCCTACCGGGCTAGCCGGAGATACGCAGTATTTT
TRBV4-2	TRBJ2-1	NA	NA	CASSQVARRSYNEQFF	TGTGCCAGCAGCCAAGTAGCGCGTCGCTCCTACAATGAGCAGTTCTTC
TRBV15	TRBJ1-4	NA	NA	CATSRDSVADEKLFF	TGTGCCACCAGCAGAGATAGCGTGGCGGATGAAAAACTGTTTTTT